This passage covers 15 T cell receptor beta chains from one sample sequenced in a study of blood T cell repertoires in COVID-19. TCRdb's copy holds only in-frame clones and misses some; the assay was immunoSEQ multiplex PCR. The sample lists about 90,000 clones, just over 90% occurring once. Input material: peripheral blood. Receptors originate from a man between 45 and 60 years old with acute or convalescent COVID-19.

This rearrangement joins TRBV5-1 to TRBJ2-2, with 10 bases lining up with TRBD1. V dropped 3 bases and J dropped 4; count of bases not matched to a gene: 6. The germline V gene has CDR1 SGHRS and CDR2 YFSETQ. The CDR3 totals 16 residues. In DNA, the CDR3 is TGCGCCAGCAGCTCCGGGACAGGGGCGTCCACCGGGGAGCTGTTTTTT. Translation: CASSSGTGASTGELFF.

The chain employs TRBV11-2 and TRBJ1-3; D is unclear. CDR1 is SGHAT and CDR2 is FQNNGV in the germline V gene. V was trimmed by 3 bases and J by 7 bases, leaving 7 bases between them. The CDR3 runs 12 residues. The CDR3 is CASSFDRNTIYF. The DNA of the CDR3 is TGTGCCAGCAGCTTCGATCGGAACACCATATATTTT.

CDR3 coding DNA: TGTGCCAGCAGTCCACTAGCGTACTCCTACAATGAGCAGTTCTTC. Translated: CASSPLAYSYNEQFF. The chain links TRBV6-5 to TRBJ2-1; 7 bases line up with TRBD2. With 5 bases clipped from V and 0 bases from J, the junction kept 4 bases outside the gene matches. The CDR3 totals 15 residues. Germline values: CDR1 MNHEY, CDR2 SVGAGI.

The chain combines TRBV19 with TRBJ1-1; D unclear. Germline assignment: CDR1 LNHDA and CDR2 SQIVND (reference sequence). The CDR3 loop spans 14 amino acids. Trimming took off 5 bases at V and 6 bases at J, with 16 bases between the two ends. CDR3: CASSSSDMSPEAFF. CDR3 in DNA: TGTGCCAGTAGTTCCTCCGACATGTCCCCTGAAGCTTTCTTT.

CDR3 nucleotide sequence: TGTGCCAGCAGTTATGCGGGAGGAGGTACCTACGAGCAGTACTTC. Protein product: CASSYAGGGTYEQYF. The genes are TRBV11-3 and TRBJ2-7; the match to TRBD2 covers 8 bases. V dropped 6 bases and J dropped 2; count of bases not matched to a gene: 9. CDR3 length: 15 amino acids. From germline, CDR1 is SGHNT and CDR2 YENEEA.

J is TRBJ2-4 and V is TRBV10-2; 7 nucleotides align to TRBD2. Germline loops: CDR1 WSHSY, CDR2 SAAADI. The CDR3 is made up of 13 amino acids. The ends lost 5 bases at V and 7 bases at J; junction bases unmatched: 5. The CDR3 nucleotides are TGCGCCAGCAGTACAGGACTAGAGAACATTCAGTACTTC. Its protein is CASSTGLENIQYF.

This clone was picked up one time. At one end, the junction sequence differs from germline, possibly due to a read error. J is TRBJ1-6 and V is TRBV30; D is possibly TRBD1 (6 bases). Germline CDR1 GTSNPN, CDR2 SVGIG (reference sequence). CDR3 length equals 12 residues. CDR3 amino acids: CACGQLNTPLHF. The CDR3 bases are TGTGCCTGCGGACAGCTTAATACACCCCTCCACTTT.

The rearrangement uses TRBV6-5 and TRBJ1-2, with D perhaps TRBD1 (5 bases). CDR3 length: 14 amino acids. V shed 6 bases and J shed 5 bases, with 16 bases lying between them. Germline loops: CDR1 MNHEY, CDR2 SVGAGI. The DNA for the CDR3 is TGTGCCAGCAGGTCAGGGTTTGGGAGGTATGGCTACACCTTC. Translating gives CASRSGFGRYGYTF.

CDR3 bases: TGTGCCAGCAGTTACAGTGGGCCCGAAAACATTCAGTACTTC. Protein product: CASSYSGPENIQYF. This chain uses TRBV5-4 with TRBJ2-4; D unresolved. Germline V lookup: CDR1 SGHNT, CDR2 YYREEE (reference sequence). V was trimmed by 5 bases and J by 5 bases, leaving 14 bases between them. This CDR3 is built from 14 residues.

V gene TRBV19 combines with J gene TRBJ1-1, with D unresolved. The germline V and J ends were trimmed by 7 bases and 4 bases, with 16 bases remaining between them. The CDR3 consists of 14 residues. The germline gives CDR1 LNHDA, CDR2 SQIVND (reference sequence). CDR3 DNA: TGTGCCAGTAAGAGCGGACCGATTGGCACTGAAGCTTTCTTT. As protein: CASKSGPIGTEAFF.

This clone came up once. The genes are TRBV7-2 and TRBJ2-1, with 7 bases lining up with TRBD2. V shed 3 bases and J 7 bases; nucleotides not matched to a gene: 9. The CDR3 totals 15 residues. Germline V gives CDR1 SGHTA, CDR2 FQGNSA. The chain's CDR3 is CASSLTSSSQNEQFF. DNA of the CDR3: TGTGCCAGCAGCTTGACTAGCTCCTCCCAGAATGAGCAGTTCTTC.

This clone was observed a single time. In DNA, the CDR3 is TGTGCCAGCAGCCGGGACAGAAATCAGCCCCAGCATTTT. Amino acids: CASSRDRNQPQHF. The rearrangement uses TRBV5-5 and TRBJ1-5; 7 bases fit TRBD1. The CDR3 is made up of 13 amino acids. The junction had 2 bases not matched to a gene; V was cut back by 4 bases and J by 4 bases. CDR1 is SGHKS, CDR2 YYEKEE, per germline (reference sequence).

The rearrangement joins TRBV6-2 or TRBV6-3 to TRBJ2-7; 9 positions match TRBD1. In germline, CDR1 is MNHEY, CDR2 SVGEGT. V gave up 0 bases and J gave up 5 bases; unmatched junction bases: 11. The CDR3 sequence is 17 residues long. CDR3: CASSYSIRDTGGNEQYF. The CDR3 DNA reads as TGTGCCAGCAGTTACTCGATACGAGACACAGGGGGCAACGAGCAGTACTTC.

V is TRBV5-6 and J is TRBJ2-1; 16 positions match TRBD2. Germline lookup yields CDR1 SGHDT and CDR2 YYEEEE. Trimming removed 4 bases from V and 2 bases from J; junction bases left unmatched: 3. The CDR3 runs to 17 residues. The CDR3 region is CASSGTSGRAPYNEQFF. The CDR3 region has the DNA TGTGCCAGCAGCGGGACTAGCGGGAGGGCCCCCTACAATGAGCAGTTCTTC.

With respect to this clone: At one end, the junction sequence differs from germline, possibly due to a read error. The chain employs TRBV7-2 and TRBJ1-6; tentatively, D is TRBD1 (5 bases). This CDR3 spans 14 amino acids. Germline-derived CDR1 and CDR2 are SGHTA and FQGNSA. This CDR3 is CASTAWEGNSPPHF. In DNA, the CDR3 is TGTGCCAGCACCGCATGGGAGGGGAATTCACCCCCCCACTTT.